The 8 T cell receptor beta chains below come from one sample, sequenced in a study of T cell responses to AZD1222 COVID-19 vaccine. The protocol was immunoSEQ multiplex PCR, while the TCRdb copy is restricted to in-frame clones and leaves out a portion. The data contain about 100,000 clones, 86% of them singletons. The sequencing used peripheral blood, collected on day 0 of AZD1222 vaccination. The receptors were gathered from an adult in good health.

V usage is TRBV29-1 and J usage is TRBJ2-5, with D maybe TRBD2 (6 bases). The CDR3 is 14 amino acids. The germline gives CDR1 SQVTM, CDR2 ANQGSEA. Trimming removed 6 bases at V and 5 bases at J, with 19 bases between. This CDR3 reads CSVQRVRSGETQYF. DNA of the CDR3: TGCAGCGTCCAGCGGGTTAGATCCGGGGAGACCCAGTACTTC.

The chain is built from TRBV28 and TRBJ2-3, with TRBD2 matching over 16 bases. Germline V lookup: CDR1 MDHEN, CDR2 SYDVKM. The junction had 2 bases not matched to a gene; V was cut back by 7 bases and J by 1 base. CDR3 length equals 16 residues. The CDR3 here is CASIGTSGGGTDTQYF. Here the CDR3 DNA reads TGTGCCAGCATCGGGACTAGCGGGGGGGGCACAGATACGCAGTATTTT.

The V call is TRBV19, the J call TRBJ1-1, with a weak D call TRBD1 (5 bases). The CDR3 sequence is 14 residues long. The germline V and J ends were trimmed by 6 bases and 4 bases, with 15 bases remaining between them. Germline-derived CDR1 and CDR2 are LNHDA and SQIVND (reference sequence). The CDR3 is CASSPERGSTEAFF. The CDR3 DNA is TGTGCCAGTAGCCCCGAACGGGGGTCCACTGAAGCTTTCTTT.

In the case of this clone: Germline is not matched at one junction end, which may reflect a read error. The rearrangement uses TRBV5-1 and TRBJ1-1; D uncertain. CDR1 and CDR2 (germline): SGHRS, YFSETQ. CDR3 length: 15 amino acids. The CDR3 loop reads CASSLDRGGGTEAFF. As DNA, the CDR3 is TGCGCCAGCAGCTTGGATCGGGGAGGAGGCACTGAAGCTTTTTTT.

This clone showed up just once. CDR3 nucleotides: TGTGCCAGCAGCTTCACAGGCACGTCAGGGGAAAAACTGTTTTTT. Its translation: CASSFTGTSGEKLFF. This chain connects TRBV7-9 to TRBJ1-4; D may be TRBD1 (5 bases). Germline V lookup: CDR1 SEHNR, CDR2 FQNEAQ (reference sequence). CDR3 length: 15 amino acids. Between the trimmed V and J ends, which lost 3 bases and 8 bases, there was a span of 16 bases.

V gene TRBV18 combines with J gene TRBJ1-6, with 7 nucleotides matching TRBD1. CDR1 and CDR2 from the germline V gene are KGHSH and LQKENI. The CDR3 has 16 residues. The junction had 16 bases not matched to a gene; V was cut back by 6 bases and J by 11 bases. CDR3 sequence (DNA): TGTGCCAGCTCCGTACGAATAGGGCAGGGGGATCCACCCCTCCACTTT. Translated, it gives CASSVRIGQGDPPLHF.

The chain couples TRBV2 to TRBJ2-7; TRBD1 matches 7 bases. CDR3 length: 15 residues. CDR1 SNHLY and CDR2 FYNNEI come from the germline V gene. V lost 5 bases to trimming and J lost 3 bases; unmatched junction nucleotides: 10. This CDR3 reads CASSPDRTEFYEQYF. The CDR3 region has the DNA TGTGCCAGCAGTCCGGACAGGACCGAGTTCTACGAGCAGTACTTC.

V and J are TRBV3-1 (or the pseudogene TRBV3-2) and TRBJ2-3; 8 nucleotides align to TRBD2. V was pared by 5 bases and J by 2 bases, with 15 bases of the junction left unmatched. The germline V gene has CDR1 LGHDT and CDR2 YNNKEL (reference sequence). This CDR3 comprises 18 residues. The CDR3: CASSGTGAGGRYTDTQYF. The CDR3 DNA reads as TGTGCCAGCAGCGGTACCGGGGCGGGGGGCCGGTACACAGATACGCAGTATTTT.